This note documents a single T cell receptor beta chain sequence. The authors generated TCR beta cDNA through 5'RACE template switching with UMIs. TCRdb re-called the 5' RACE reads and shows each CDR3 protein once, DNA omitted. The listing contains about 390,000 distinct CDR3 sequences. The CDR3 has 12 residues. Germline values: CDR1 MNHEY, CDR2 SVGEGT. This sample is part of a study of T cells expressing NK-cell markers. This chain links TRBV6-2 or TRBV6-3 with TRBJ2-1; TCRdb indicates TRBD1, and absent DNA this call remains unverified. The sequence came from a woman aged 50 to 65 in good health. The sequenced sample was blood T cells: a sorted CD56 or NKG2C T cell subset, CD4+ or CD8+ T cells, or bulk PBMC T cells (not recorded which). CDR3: CASSGTGVEQFF.